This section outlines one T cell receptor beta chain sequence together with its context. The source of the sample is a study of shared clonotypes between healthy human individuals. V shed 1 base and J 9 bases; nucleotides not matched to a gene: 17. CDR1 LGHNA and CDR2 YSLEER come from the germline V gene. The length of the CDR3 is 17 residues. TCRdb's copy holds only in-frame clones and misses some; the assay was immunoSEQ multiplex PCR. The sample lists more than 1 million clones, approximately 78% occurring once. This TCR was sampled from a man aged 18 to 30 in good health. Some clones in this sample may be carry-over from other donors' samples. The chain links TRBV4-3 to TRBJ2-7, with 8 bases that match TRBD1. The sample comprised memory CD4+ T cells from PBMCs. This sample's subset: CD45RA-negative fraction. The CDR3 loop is CASSQGRAQGAGGRQYF. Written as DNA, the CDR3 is TGCGCCAGCAGCCAAGGGAGGGCGCAGGGGGCAGGGGGGCGGCAGTACTTC.